The 16 T cell receptor beta chains presented below share a single source sample, sequenced in a study of human CD8 memory T cell subsets. UMI-labeled 5' RACE produced the TCR beta libraries. TCRdb reprocessed the 5' RACE reads; each CDR3 protein has one entry and no DNA is given. The sample holds roughly 16,000 distinct CDR3 sequences. Sequencing used CD8+ stem-like memory T cells (TSCM and TCM) sorted from PBMCs. Stated subset: stem-like memory CD8 T cells (TSTEM), CCR7+ PD-1- TIGIT-. These receptors originate from a human donor in good health.

The chain uses TRBV20-1 and TRBJ2-1. Germline V lookup: CDR1 DFQATT, CDR2 SNEGSKA (reference sequence). This CDR3 has 12 residues. The CDR3 spells CSARGSYNEQFF.

V usage is TRBV6-6 and J usage is TRBJ2-5; TCRdb's D gene call, TRBD1, goes unchecked for lack of DNA. CDR3 size: 14 residues. Per germline, CDR1 MNHNY and CDR2 SVGAGI (reference sequence). The CDR3 loop reads CASSFGQAQETQYF.

The rearrangement uses TRBV7-9 and TRBJ2-7; without DNA, the TCRdb call of TRBD1 cannot be checked. The CDR3 contains 13 residues. The V gene's germline CDR1 is SEHNR and CDR2 FQNEAQ (reference sequence). CDR3 sequence: CASSSGQNYEQYF.

The chain employs TRBV20-1 and TRBJ1-2; the D call of TRBD1 rests on TCRdb alone, since no DNA is present to check it. The CDR3 loop spans 16 amino acids. Germline values: CDR1 DFQATT, CDR2 SNEGSKA (reference sequence). The CDR3 sequence: CSARDATGQKNYGYTF.

This chain joins TRBV6-6 and TRBJ2-7. The length of the CDR3 is 12 residues. Per the germline V gene, CDR1 is MNHNY and CDR2 is SVGAGI (reference sequence). The chain's CDR3 is CASSYSAYEQYF.

The CDR3 reads CASSADLQPSSGANVLTF. The chain employs TRBV9 and TRBJ2-6. This CDR3 comprises 18 residues. Germline CDR1 and CDR2: SGDLS and YYNGEE. The entire variable domain, with the rest obtained from reference TRBV9 and TRBJ2-6, is as follows: DSGVTQTPKHLITATGQRVTLRCSPRSGDLSVYWYQQSLDQGLQFLIQYYNGEERAKGNILERFSAQQFPDLHSELNLSSLELGDSALYFCASSADLQPSSGANVLTFGAGSRLTVL.

The gene calls are TRBV27 and TRBJ2-1; TCRdb picks TRBD1, but there is no DNA to check that call. The CDR3 loop spans 16 amino acids. CDR1 MNHEY and CDR2 SMNVEV come from the germline V gene (reference sequence). CDR3 sequence: CASSLFGQGSYNEQFF.

The chain has TRBV15 and TRBJ2-3; TCRdb proposes TRBD1, but this gene call is untestable without DNA. The CDR3 covers 13 residues. The V gene's germline CDR1 is LNHNV and CDR2 YYDKDF (reference sequence). The CDR3 region is CATSSRATDTQYF.

Considering frequency, this clonotype is medium-sized. The chain recombines TRBV11-2 with TRBJ1-1. The germline V gene has CDR1 SGHAT and CDR2 FQNNGV. The length of the CDR3 is 15 residues. This CDR3 is CASSPPRRRWTEAFF.

V gene TRBV11-2 combines with J gene TRBJ2-2; TCRdb names TRBD2, which stays unverified in the absence of DNA. Germline V gene lookup returns CDR1 SGHAT and CDR2 FQNNGV. This CDR3 is 14 amino acids long. The CDR3 spells CASSPALNTGELFF.

The J gene is TRBJ2-7, the V gene TRBV25-1; the D call of TRBD1 rests on TCRdb alone, since no DNA is present to check it. Per germline, CDR1 MGHDK and CDR2 SYGVNS. The CDR3 is 12 amino acids. The CDR3 region is CASEDSDYEQYF.

V is TRBV7-9 and J is TRBJ1-2; TCRdb gives TRBD1 as the D gene, but with no DNA this cannot be confirmed. CDR3 length: 15 residues. CDR1 and CDR2 from the germline V gene are SEHNR and FQNEAQ (reference sequence). CDR3 sequence: CASSDGTGVNYGYTF.

The chain recombines TRBV19 with TRBJ1-5; without DNA, the TCRdb call of TRBD1 cannot be checked. This CDR3 is built from 16 residues. CDR1 LNHDA and CDR2 SQIVND come from the germline V gene (reference sequence). The chain's CDR3 is CASSIDHGASNQPQHF.

This sequence joins TRBV4-1 and TRBJ1-1. The germline V gene has CDR1 MGHRA and CDR2 YSYEKL. The CDR3 loop spans 14 amino acids. CDR3 sequence: CASSHATENTEAFF.

The chain links TRBV6-2 or TRBV6-3 to TRBJ1-4. Germline lookup yields CDR1 MNHEY and CDR2 SVGEGT. The length of the CDR3 is 11 residues. The CDR3 loop reads CASSTGEKLFF.

The rearrangement uses TRBV3-1 and TRBJ1-1. This CDR3 has 14 amino acids. Germline V CDR1 and CDR2: LGHDT, YNNKEL (reference sequence). This CDR3 reads CASSHSAGNTEAFF.